This TCR beta chain came from a study of cytomegalovirus exposure and HLA in healthy donors. Overall study context: It was reported in a later analysis that the roughly 120 validation repertoires used the same platform as the approximately 600 first-cohort repertoires.

Germline-derived CDR1 and CDR2 are MDHEN and SYDVKM. The V and J ends lost 3 bases and 4 bases, in that order; junction bases with no gene match: 7. The CDR3 is 16 amino acids. Donors came from a validation cohort of approximately 110 subjects, distinct from the first 666-subject cohort. Regarding this clone: Its antigen is still unknown.

Only in-frame clones appear in the TCRdb table, and some are missing; sequencing was by immunoSEQ multiplex PCR. Of 65,000 to 100,000 clones detected, approximately 93% appear once; the ten largest clones hold 3.6%. Study findings and constraints: Rare TCR sequences dominated, though some public TCRs recurred in many donors. High specificity and sensitivity for cytomegalovirus status were reported for the classifier.

The specimen sequenced was PBMCs. The TCR sequence derives from a woman in her twenties or thirties in good health and CMV-seronegative. This chain joins TRBV28 and TRBJ1-3; 9 nucleotides align to TRBD1. This chain's CDR3 is CASSFAGQGFGNTIYF. The DNA of the CDR3 is TGTGCCAGCAGTTTCGCGGGACAGGGTTTCGGAAACACCATATATTTT.